Below, 18 T cell receptor beta chains from the same sample are listed, as sequenced in a study of cytotoxic CD8 clonotypes in ibrutinib-treated CLL. The method was immunoSEQ multiplex PCR; TCRdb's version includes in-frame clones alone and lacks a portion of them. The sample yields roughly 330,000 clones, roughly 71% seen once. This material consisted of PBMCs, taken after 36 months of ibrutinib treatment. The receptors were sampled from a human donor with chronic lymphocytic leukemia.

This clone occurred a few times. The V call is TRBV5-1, the J call TRBJ2-7, with D perhaps matching TRBD2 (6 bases). Germline assignment: CDR1 SGHRS and CDR2 YFSETQ. With 7 bases removed from V and 1 base from J, the gap between germline ends came to 15 bases. The CDR3 loop spans 14 amino acids. The CDR3 spells CASAKTGGSYEQYF. The CDR3 bases are TGCGCCAGCGCTAAGACTGGGGGGTCCTACGAGCAGTACTTC.

V gene TRBV15 combines with J gene TRBJ2-7, with 7 bases matching TRBD1. J lost 2 bases, V lost 5 bases, and 12 bases had no gene match. The CDR3 covers 16 residues. Germline-derived CDR1 and CDR2 are LNHNV and YYDKDF (reference sequence). CDR3: CATSPFGGQGAYEQYF. The CDR3 DNA reads TGTGCCACCAGCCCATTCGGCGGGCAGGGGGCCTACGAGCAGTACTTC.

This rearrangement joins TRBV18 to TRBJ1-5; D is ambiguous. The CDR3 has 16 amino acids. The germline CDR1 and CDR2 sequences are KGHSH and LQKENI. The V end lost 0 bases, the J end lost 6 bases, and 15 bases lay between the germline ends. CDR3 DNA sequence: TGTGCCAGCTCACCACCATCGCCGGGGTTCGGTCAGCCCCAGCATTTT. Protein product: CASSPPSPGFGQPQHF. Combining the CDR3 with reference TRBV18 and TRBJ1-5 gives the whole variable domain NAGVMQNPRHLVRRRGQEARLRCSPMKGHSHVYWYRQLPEEGLKFMVYLQKENIIDESGMPKERFSAEFPKEGPSILRIQQVVRGDSAAYFCASSPPSPGFGQPQHFGDGTRLSIL.

This CDR3 reads CASRSGYSNQPQHF. The CDR3 region has the DNA TGTGCCAGCAGATCCGGGTACAGCAATCAGCCCCAGCATTTT. The V gene is TRBV2, the J gene TRBJ1-5; D is ambiguous. In germline, CDR1 is SNHLY, CDR2 FYNNEI. The CDR3 consists of 14 residues. Trimming shortened V by 6 bases and J by 1 base, and 10 bases separated the two germline ends.

The chain combines TRBV6-6 with TRBJ2-7; 9 nucleotides match TRBD2. This CDR3 has 16 amino acids. V shed 0 bases, J shed 3 bases, and the junction held 6 bases outside the gene matches. Germline CDR1 is MNHNY and CDR2 is SVGAGI (reference sequence). The CDR3 sequence: CASSYSLAGGGYEQYF. The CDR3 DNA follows: TGTGCCAGCAGTTACTCCCTTGCGGGAGGGGGCTACGAGCAGTACTTC.

This chain uses TRBV7-2 with TRBJ1-1; 9 nucleotides align to TRBD1. Germline CDR1 SGHTA, CDR2 FQGNSA. The V gene end was trimmed by 4 bases and the J gene end by 7 bases; junction bases not matched to a gene: 7. The CDR3 has 14 amino acids. The CDR3, as DNA: TGTGCCAGCAGCTGGAACCGGGACAGGGTTGAAGCTTTCTTT. It encodes CASSWNRDRVEAFF.

CDR3 nucleotide sequence: TGCGCCAGCAGTACTAGGACAGGAACCTCCGTCGAGCAGTACTTC. This sequence encodes CASSTRTGTSVEQYF. This chain joins TRBV4-1 and TRBJ2-7, with TRBD1 matching over 7 bases. This CDR3 is 15 amino acids long. V lost 6 bases and J lost 6; bases outside the gene matches: 14. Germline V gene sequence: CDR1 MGHRA, CDR2 YSYEKL.

The J gene is TRBJ2-3, the V gene TRBV29-1; possibly TRBD1 or TRBD2 for D (5 bases each). Trimming removed 4 bases at V and 3 bases at J, with 11 bases between. Germline assignment: CDR1 SQVTM and CDR2 ANQGSEA. CDR3 length equals 13 residues. The CDR3 here is CSVVSRETDTQYF. CDR3 nucleotides: TGCAGCGTTGTGTCCAGGGAGACAGATACGCAGTATTTT.

J is TRBJ1-1 and V is TRBV7-9; D is uncertain. CDR3 length: 14 amino acids. V lost 4 bases to trimming and J lost 5 bases, with 14 bases between them. Germline V gives CDR1 SEHNR, CDR2 FQNEAQ (reference sequence). The CDR3 sequence: CASSSEFVGTEAFF. The CDR3, as DNA: TGTGCCAGCAGCTCAGAATTTGTGGGGACTGAAGCTTTCTTT.

As to this clone: Other DNA sequences in the same sample also yield this CDR3. This chain links TRBV29-1 with TRBJ1-1; TRBD1 matches 7 bases. This CDR3 has 13 residues. Germline trimming cut 4 bases from V and 0 bases from J; bases unmatched to any gene: 2. The germline V gene has CDR1 SQVTM and CDR2 ANQGSEA. The CDR3 DNA sequence: TGCAGCGTTGTAGGGACAGTGAACACTGAAGCTTTCTTT. Translating gives CSVVGTVNTEAFF.

The V gene is TRBV29-1, the J gene TRBJ2-5, with D possibly matching TRBD1 (5 bases). This CDR3 has 14 residues. The V gene lost 0 bases and the J gene lost 5 bases, with 13 bases spanning the gap. The V gene's germline CDR1 is SQVTM and CDR2 ANQGSEA. This chain's CDR3 is CSVEDIRQFETQYF. The CDR3 DNA follows: TGCAGCGTTGAAGATATCCGACAGTTTGAGACCCAGTACTTC.

The rearrangement links TRBV2 to TRBJ2-6, with 7 bases lining up with TRBD2. CDR3 size: 18 residues. The V segment lost 10 bases and the J segment 0 bases; nucleotides outside the gene matches: 15. Germline V lookup: CDR1 SNHLY, CDR2 FYNNEI. CDR3 region: CATLGRAETSSGANVLTF. The DNA for the CDR3 is TGTGCCACCCTGGGGAGGGCCGAGACGAGCTCTGGGGCCAACGTCCTGACTTTC.

The V and J genes are TRBV19 and TRBJ1-6; unclear D gene. The V and J ends lost 7 bases and 10 bases respectively, with 14 bases between them. Germline assignment: CDR1 LNHDA and CDR2 SQIVND (reference sequence). This CDR3 is built from 13 residues. The CDR3 coding sequence is TGTGCCAGTACCTCGAGGGTACGATCACCCCTCCACTTT. Amino acids: CASTSRVRSPLHF. The full variable domain, with the rest looked up from reference TRBV19 and TRBJ1-6, is DGGITQSPKYLFRKEGQNVTLSCEQNLNHDAMYWYRQDPGQGLRLIYYSQIVNDFQKGDIAEGYSVSREKKESFPLTVTSAQKNPTAFYLCASTSRVRSPLHFGNGTRLTVT.

V and J are TRBV7-6 and TRBJ2-2, with D possibly TRBD1 on 5 matching bases. CDR3 length: 16 amino acids. The germline CDR1 and CDR2 sequences are SGHVS and FNYEAQ. V was cut by 2 bases and J by 5 bases, with 15 bases left in between. CDR3 in amino acids: CASSLTRQSGTGELFF. Written as DNA, the CDR3 is TGTGCCAGCAGCTTAACCCGACAGTCGGGTACCGGGGAGCTGTTTTTT.

The chain joins TRBV20-1 to TRBJ1-2; D gene unclear. From germline, CDR1 is DFQATT and CDR2 SNEGSKA (reference sequence). V was clipped by 6 bases and J by 7 bases, with 9 bases between them. The CDR3 is 10 residues long. The CDR3 nucleotides read TGCAGTGCCCCCATGGGTGGCTACACCTTC. It encodes CSAPMGGYTF.

In DNA, the CDR3 is TGCGCCAGCAGCATCGGGACTAGCGGGATCCACGAGCAGTACTTC. This encodes CASSIGTSGIHEQYF. V is TRBV5-1 and J is TRBJ2-7, with 13 bases matching TRBD2. The V and J ends lost 4 bases and 5 bases, in that order; junction bases with no gene match: 6. Germline V gives CDR1 SGHRS, CDR2 YFSETQ. The CDR3 covers 15 residues. Supplemented by reference TRBV5-1 and TRBJ2-7, the full variable domain reads KAGVTQTPRYLIKTRGQQVTLSCSPISGHRSVSWYQQTPGQGLQFLFEYFSETQRNKGNFPGRFSGRQFSNSRSEMNVSTLELGDSALYLCASSIGTSGIHEQYFGPGTRLTVT.

The chain has TRBV7-6 and TRBJ2-7; D perhaps matches TRBD2 (6 bases). This CDR3 comprises 17 residues. Germline CDR1 is SGHVS and CDR2 is FNYEAQ. V dropped 6 bases and J dropped 0 bases, with 21 bases sitting between them. This CDR3 reads CASSPRLGLTSSYEQYF. CDR3 DNA sequence: TGTGCCAGCAGTCCTCGCCTGGGACTCACCAGCTCCTACGAGCAGTACTTC.

This clone has only a few counts. The chain is built from TRBV19 and TRBJ1-5; D is ambiguous. CDR3 size: 13 residues. The germline CDR1 and CDR2 sequences are LNHDA and SQIVND (reference sequence). Trimming stripped 11 bases from V and 6 bases from J, with 17 bases between. The CDR3 bases are TGTGCCGGCAGTTTGTTCGTCGGTCAGCCCCAGCATTTT. Translating it yields CAGSLFVGQPQHF.